These 21 T cell receptor beta chains were sequenced from one sample in a study of T cells in women clearing cervical HPV infection. Sequencing was performed with immunoSEQ multiplex PCR; in TCRdb, only in-frame clones are kept and a portion is missing. The listing contains around 30,000 clones. Sequenced: blood buffy coat. The receptors were gathered from a woman between 18 and 75 years old with a cervical HPV16 infection that either progressed to CIN3+ or cleared (not recorded which).

Regarding this clone: The read halts 3 residues ahead of the CDR3 end, with the missing end drawn from the germline J gene. The chain combines TRBV19 with TRBJ2-2, with unresolved D. Deletions cut 5 bases from V and 5 bases from J, with 15 bases between. This CDR3 comprises 15 residues. Per germline, CDR1 LNHDA and CDR2 SQIVND (reference sequence). The sequenced part of the CDR3 DNA is TGTGCCAGTAGTCTCAACCTCTACCGAACCGGGGAG. Its translation is CASSLNLYRTGE. The full CDR3 reads CASSLNLYRTGELFF.

Notes on this clone: Coverage ceases 3 residues before the CDR3 finishes, and the germline J gene fills in the end. The rearrangement joins TRBV6-4 to TRBJ2-4; D call uncertain. V was pared by 7 bases and J by 3 bases, with 10 bases between. This CDR3 has 13 amino acids. Germline V gene sequence: CDR1 MRHNA, CDR2 SNTAGT. The CDR3 loop reads CASNWYSKNIQYF. The part of the CDR3 DNA that was read is TGTGCCAGCAATTGGTATAGCAAAAACATT.

CDR3 sequence: CSAPGGADYGYTF. The sequenced part of the CDR3 DNA is TGCAGTGCCCCGGGGGGGGCTGACTATGGC. The genes are TRBV20-1 and TRBJ1-2; possibly TRBD1 for D (6 bases). The read finishes 3 residues shy of the CDR3 end, and the germline J gene is used to complete it. The CDR3 loop spans 13 amino acids. The V gene's germline CDR1 is DFQATT and CDR2 SNEGSKA (reference sequence). Deletions cut 6 bases from V and 3 bases from J, with 14 bases between.

Points on this clone: Read data end 3 residues before the CDR3 end; the end is taken from the germline J gene. The chain carries TRBV7-2 and TRBJ2-1; D call uncertain. The CDR3 covers 15 residues. The V gene lost 3 bases and the J gene lost 4 bases, with 13 bases spanning the gap. Germline V gives CDR1 SGHTA, CDR2 FQGNSA. The CDR3 DNA, read in part, is TGTGCCAGCAGCTTCAACCCGAGCGCTTACAATGAG. Its translation: CASSFNPSAYNE. In full, the CDR3 is CASSFNPSAYNEQFF.

Concerning this clone itself: An end of the junction differs from the germline gene, which may be a read error. Sequencing ends 3 residues short of the CDR3 end; the germline J gene provides the rest. The V call is TRBV4-2, the J call TRBJ1-3; D not resolved. The CDR3 spans 15 residues. Germline CDR1 is LGHNA and CDR2 is YNFKEQ. The sequenced part of the CDR3 DNA is TGCGCCAGCAGCCAAGCCCTTAGCTCTGGAAACACC. This codes for CASSQALSSGNT. The whole CDR3 reads CASSQALSSGNTIYF.

The CDR3: CASSLTSGQETQYF. The CDR3 DNA, read in part, is TGCGCCAGCAGCTTGACTAGCGGGCAAGAGACC. The V and J genes are TRBV5-1 and TRBJ2-5; TRBD2 agrees at 9 bases. The sequenced fragment ends 3 residues before the CDR3 boundary, so the rest is inferred from the germline J gene. V lost 1 base to trimming and J lost 2 bases; unmatched junction nucleotides: 0. The germline V gene encodes CDR1 SGHRS and CDR2 YFSETQ. There are 14 residues in the CDR3.

Notes on this clone: The read terminates 3 residues before the CDR3 end, so the remaining end is supplied by the germline J gene. This sequence joins TRBV20-1 and TRBJ1-2; 12 positions match TRBD1. The CDR3 sequence is 14 residues long. Germline-derived CDR1 and CDR2 are DFQATT and SNEGSKA (reference sequence). Partial CDR3 DNA: TGCAGTGCAAATCCGGGACAGGGGGCGCCGGGC. Translation gives CSANPGQGAPG. The CDR3 as a whole reads CSANPGQGAPGYTF.

Note on this clone: The read falls 3 residues short of the CDR3 end, and the missing part is taken from the germline J gene. The chain carries TRBV5-5 and TRBJ1-1, with D possibly TRBD1 on 5 matching bases. CDR3 size: 14 residues. In germline, CDR1 is SGHKS, CDR2 YYEKEE (reference sequence). The CDR3 DNA, read in part, is TGTGCCAGCAGCTGGGGGGTAGTGGGAGGAGAA. This translates into CASSWGVVGGE. The CDR3 as a whole reads CASSWGVVGGEAFF.

Notes on this clone: The missing CDR3 end, 3 residues past where the read stops, is filled in from the germline J gene. This rearrangement joins TRBV30 to TRBJ1-5, with D unclear. The ends were cut back, 2 bases at V and 3 bases at J, with 11 bases in the middle. Per germline, CDR1 GTSNPN and CDR2 SVGIG (reference sequence). This CDR3 is 14 amino acids long. The CDR3 here is CAWSMRLINQPQHF. CDR3 DNA (partial): TGTGCCTGGAGTATGCGACTTATCAATCAGCCC.

Comments on this clone: The read stops 3 residues short of the end of the CDR3; the missing end is completed from the germline J gene. V gene TRBV7-2 combines with J gene TRBJ2-4, with TRBD2 as a possible D gene (7 bases). CDR3 length equals 14 residues. The V gene's germline CDR1 is SGHTA and CDR2 FQGNSA. Partial CDR3 DNA: TGTGCCAGCAGCTTAGCTAAGGGGGGGGGTGGT. Translation gives CASSLAKGGGG. The entire CDR3 reads CASSLAKGGGGQYF.

Turning to this clone: Sequencing ends 3 residues short of the CDR3 end; the germline J gene provides the rest. The rearrangement links TRBV11-2 to TRBJ2-3; D is undetermined. Looked up from germline, CDR1 is SGHAT and CDR2 is FQNNGV. Trimming left V 7 bases short and J 6 bases short, with 14 bases between. This CDR3 is built from 13 residues. CDR3 DNA, as far as it was read: TGTGCCAGCAAACAATCGTCTCAGGATACG. Translating gives CASKQSSQDT. The full CDR3 protein reads CASKQSSQDTQYF.

In the case of this clone: The read finishes 3 residues shy of the CDR3 end, and the germline J gene is used to complete it. The chain links TRBV2 to TRBJ1-5; tentatively, D is TRBD1 (5 bases). The V end was cut by 1 base, the J end by 7 bases, with 14 bases between. This CDR3 is 15 amino acids long. Germline CDR1 is SNHLY and CDR2 is FYNNEI. The DNA read from the CDR3 is TGTGCCAGCAGTGAAGATGAGGGGATGGGACAGCCC. Its translation: CASSEDEGMGQP. The entire CDR3 is CASSEDEGMGQPQHF.

Notes on this clone: The CDR3 extends 3 residues past the end of the read, so its final part is completed from the germline J gene. The chain links TRBV2 to TRBJ1-4; D remains unclear. V was cut by 6 bases and J by 0 bases, with 8 bases left in between. Per germline, CDR1 SNHLY and CDR2 FYNNEI. This CDR3 contains 14 residues. The CDR3 protein is CASRVRTTNEKLFF. The sequenced CDR3 bases are TGTGCCAGCAGGGTCAGGACAACTAATGAAAAA.

With respect to this clone: Coverage ceases 3 residues before the CDR3 finishes, and the germline J gene fills in the end. This chain uses TRBV11-2 with TRBJ2-7; unclear D gene. Germline V gene lookup returns CDR1 SGHAT and CDR2 FQNNGV. V was clipped by 0 bases and J by 0 bases, with 9 bases between them. The CDR3 sequence is 15 residues long. The covered CDR3 bases are TGTGCCAGCAGCTTAGAGAGCGTAGACTCCTACGAG. This encodes CASSLESVDSYE. The entire CDR3 is CASSLESVDSYEQYF. The complete variable domain, with remaining parts taken from reference TRBV11-2 and TRBJ2-7, reads EAGVAQSPRYKIIEKRQSVAFWCNPISGHATLYWYQQILGQGPKLLIQFQNNGVVDDSQLPKDRFSAERLKGVDSTLKIQPAKLEDSAVYLCASSLESVDSYEQYFGPGTRLTVT.

In regard to this clone: The read falls 3 residues short of the CDR3 end, and the missing part is taken from the germline J gene. The genes are TRBV7-8 and TRBJ2-7; D possibly corresponds to TRBD1 (6 bases). CDR1 and CDR2 (germline): SGHVS, FQNEAQ. This CDR3 has 12 residues. V was trimmed by 4 bases and J by 4 bases, leaving 8 bases between them. The covered CDR3 bases are TGTGCCAGCAGCTCTCAGGGGTACGAG. It encodes CASSSQGYE. The complete CDR3 protein is CASSSQGYEQYF.

For this clone: The read gets to within 3 residues of the CDR3 end, and the germline J gene fills in the rest. V and J are TRBV29-1 and TRBJ1-2; unclear D gene. Germline V gene data show CDR1 as SQVTM and CDR2 as ANQGSEA. V was trimmed by 3 bases and J by 5 bases, leaving 10 bases between them. The CDR3 runs to 12 residues. The covered CDR3 bases are TGCAGCGTTGACCAGGAATTTTATGGC. This codes for CSVDQEFYG. In full, the CDR3 reads CSVDQEFYGYTF.

Concerning this clone itself: The read terminates 3 residues ahead of where the CDR3 ends, so the germline J gene completes it. This rearrangement joins TRBV5-5 to TRBJ1-2; D remains ambiguous. The germline V gene has CDR1 SGHKS and CDR2 YYEKEE (reference sequence). Trimming pared 1 base from V and 0 bases from J, leaving 7 bases between. The CDR3 is 14 residues long. CDR3 residues: CASSLRVANYGYTF. The CDR3 DNA, read in part, is TGTGCCAGCAGCTTGAGGGTAGCTAACTATGGC.

About this clone itself: The CDR3 end is not reached by the read, which stops 3 residues before it; the germline J gene fills it in. The chain uses TRBV3-1 (or the pseudogene TRBV3-2) and TRBJ2-1; no clear D gene. Trimming left V 4 bases short and J 1 base short, with 11 bases between. Germline assignment: CDR1 LGHDT and CDR2 YNNKEL (reference sequence). The CDR3 consists of 15 residues. The CDR3 bases that were read are TGTGCCAGCAGCCCCCTTCTATTGTCCTACAATGAG. This translates into CASSPLLLSYNE. The whole CDR3 reads CASSPLLLSYNEQFF.

Turning to this clone: The CDR3 extends 3 residues past the end of the read, so its final part is completed from the germline J gene. This chain uses TRBV5-1 with TRBJ2-7, with TRBD1 identical over 7 bases. V was pared by 4 bases and J by 0 bases, with 10 bases of the junction left unmatched. Germline CDR1 is SGHRS and CDR2 is YFSETQ. The CDR3 runs to 16 residues. The CDR3 loop reads CASSRGTDPLSYEQYF. The sequenced part of the CDR3 DNA is TGCGCCAGCAGCAGGGGGACAGACCCCCTCTCCTACGAG.

As regards this clone: The CDR3 end is not reached by the read, which stops 3 residues before it; the germline J gene fills it in. This chain uses TRBV7-8 with TRBJ1-2; TRBD1 agrees at 8 bases. The CDR3 is 16 residues long. The V gene's germline CDR1 is SGHVS and CDR2 FQNEAQ. CDR3: CASSLEPLQGAYDYTF. CDR3 bases read: TGTGCCAGCAGCTTGGAACCCCTTCAGGGGGCCTACGAC.

Note on this clone: Sequencing ends 3 residues short of the CDR3 end; the germline J gene provides the rest. The rearrangement uses TRBV20-1 and TRBJ2-3; 7 nucleotides line up with TRBD2. Germline-derived CDR1 and CDR2 are DFQATT and SNEGSKA (reference sequence). The CDR3 runs 14 residues. Incomplete CDR3 DNA: TGCAGTGCCCGCAGCCAAACCCGGGGGGAGACG. This codes for CSARSQTRGET. The whole CDR3 reads CSARSQTRGETQYF.